These T cell receptor beta chains were read from a single sample in a study of control samples from healthy donors and cancer patients. Using immunoSEQ multiplex PCR, the repertoire was profiled, and TCRdb retains in-frame clones only, with some absent. The top ten hold more than 2% of the sample, which has about 150,000 clones, over 85% seen once. Sequenced material: blood. The receptors here all came from a man in his fifties or sixties in good health. The CDR3 runs from the conserved cysteine through the conserved F or W.

v_call cdr3_aa
TRBV6-2/TRBV6-3 CASSYPLNQGAMTYEQYF
TRBV29-1 CSARQGSYEQYF
TRBV6-5 CASRGQGIYEQYF
TRBV29-1 CSVESKGAGNTIYF
TRBV3-1/TRBV3-2 CASSPSGRGTDTQYF
TRBV20-1 CSASNTGLGETQYF
TRBV7-9 CASSPDLNTEAFF
TRBV6-5 CASRRPEGREAFF
TRBV19 CASSIVGGRVNEQFF
TRBV2 CASSEEGTGGSETQYF
TRBV29-1 CSVGQGLTDTQYF
TRBV25-1 CASSPGLAGTNTQYF
TRBV9 CASSVVAGVAYEQFF
TRBV19 CASSIGGSTTYEQYF
TRBV27 CASKFRGSGWDEQYF
TRBV5-1 CASSPLAGGHTDTQYF
TRBV9 CASSPRTSGTYEQYF
TRBV12-3/TRBV12-4 CASRGSVYEQYF
TRBV5-5 CASSLPSAGGIF
TRBV19 CASSLLAASYNEQFF
TRBV5-5 CASSFQQEGDTQYF
TRBV7-6 CASSLATSGSKNEQFF
TRBV9 CASSAGTVQETQYF
TRBV5-1 CASSPGGGSDRKLFF
TRBV7-2 CASSFYSNQPQHF
TRBV28 CASSIPGTSPYEQYF
TRBV5-4 CASSSDRDRGHYGYTF
TRBV2 CASSAGSDNQPQHF
TRBV6-5 CATCRGSLPNTEAFF
TRBV11-1 CASSTDDRDAEAFF
TRBV6-1 CASSELVRLSRRPGELFF
TRBV3-1/TRBV3-2 CASSFNRGRGSYNSPLHF